Listed below are T cell receptor beta chains from one sample, sequenced in a study of spatial heterogeneity in lung cancer. TCRdb passed the 5' RACE reads through MiXCR, listing each CDR3 protein once. Among roughly 24,000 distinct CDR3 sequences listed, 8% to 10% were seen once. The starting material was PBMCs, obtained at follow-up. These receptors were obtained from a male donor with early-stage non-small cell lung cancer. The CDR3 runs from the conserved cysteine through the conserved F or W. D genes are given only for firm matches. The size of a clone is reported for some rows only, either as once, few or many, or as a class for expanded clones.

V gene: TRBV29-1
J gene: TRBJ2-4
clone size: many
D gene: .
CDR3 protein: CSVWGAKNIQYF
CDR3 DNA: TGCAGCGTTTGGGGGGCCAAAAACATTCAGTACTTC

V gene: TRBV5-1
J gene: TRBJ2-5
clone size: .
D gene: TRBD2
CDR3 protein: CASSLGTAGGRQETQYF
CDR3 DNA: TGCGCCAGCAGCTTAGGTACAGCGGGGGGACGCCAAGAGACCCAGTACTTC

V gene: TRBV29-1
J gene: TRBJ2-1
clone size: few
D gene: .
CDR3 protein: CSGALLESDNEQFF
CDR3 DNA: TGCAGCGGTGCCCTGCTAGAGTCTGACAATGAGCAGTTCTTC

V gene: TRBV20-1
J gene: TRBJ1-4
clone size: many
D gene: TRBD1
CDR3 protein: CSAMDRSNEKLFF
CDR3 DNA: TGCAGTGCCATGGACAGGAGTAATGAAAAACTGTTTTTT

V gene: TRBV3-1
J gene: TRBJ1-2
clone size: many
D gene: .
CDR3 protein: CASSPLSGTGLGYTF
CDR3 DNA: TGTGCCAGCAGCCCCCTTTCCGGGACCGGTCTCGGCTACACCTTC

V gene: TRBV29-1
J gene: TRBJ2-5
clone size: few
D gene: TRBD1
CDR3 protein: CSGQGAHETQYF
CDR3 DNA: TGCAGCGGACAGGGGGCGCACGAGACCCAGTACTTC

V gene: TRBV2
J gene: TRBJ1-5
clone size: few
D gene: .
CDR3 protein: CASSDGYSNQPQHF
CDR3 DNA: TGTGCCAGTTCGGACGGATATAGCAATCAGCCCCAGCATTTT

V gene: TRBV4-3
J gene: TRBJ1-2
clone size: .
D gene: .
CDR3 protein: CASSLGDVANYGYTF
CDR3 DNA: TGCGCCAGCAGCCTAGGGGACGTAGCTAACTATGGCTACACCTTC

V gene: TRBV11-2
J gene: TRBJ2-2
clone size: few
D gene: .
CDR3 protein: CASSLALGRSTGELFF
CDR3 DNA: TGTGCCAGCAGCTTAGCTCTAGGCAGGTCAACCGGGGAGCTGTTTTTT

V gene: TRBV12-3/TRBV12-4
J gene: TRBJ2-6
clone size: many
D gene: .
CDR3 protein: CASSSGTTSSGANVLTF
CDR3 DNA: TGTGCCAGCTCTTCCGGGACAACAAGCTCTGGGGCCAACGTCCTGACTTTC

V gene: TRBV19
J gene: TRBJ2-3
clone size: .
D gene: .
CDR3 protein: CASSPQATGHADTQYF
CDR3 DNA: TGTGCCAGTAGTCCCCAAGCGACAGGTCATGCAGATACGCAGTATTTT

V gene: TRBV11-2
J gene: TRBJ2-1
clone size: .
D gene: .
CDR3 protein: CASSSAVLEQFF
CDR3 DNA: TGTGCCAGCAGCTCAGCGGTCCTCGAGCAGTTCTTC

V gene: TRBV28
J gene: TRBJ2-1
clone size: .
D gene: .
CDR3 protein: CASDSYNEQFF
CDR3 DNA: TGTGCCAGCGATTCCTACAATGAGCAGTTCTTC

V gene: TRBV2
J gene: TRBJ2-2
clone size: many
D gene: .
CDR3 protein: CASSPGTARGTGELFF
CDR3 DNA: TGTGCCAGCAGTCCTGGGACAGCGCGGGGCACCGGGGAGCTGTTTTTT

V gene: TRBV20-1
J gene: TRBJ2-1
clone size: few
D gene: .
CDR3 protein: CSASRGKNEQFF
CDR3 DNA: TGCAGTGCTAGTCGGGGAAAAAATGAGCAGTTCTTC

V gene: TRBV28
J gene: TRBJ2-7
clone size: medium-sized
D gene: .
CDR3 protein: CASSLEARPYEQYF
CDR3 DNA: TGTGCCAGCAGTTTAGAAGCGCGGCCCTACGAGCAGTACTTC

V gene: TRBV7-2
J gene: TRBJ2-2
clone size: few
D gene: TRBD2
CDR3 protein: CASRQKSGLAAHTGELFF
CDR3 DNA: TGTGCCAGCAGACAAAAAAGCGGACTAGCGGCGCACACCGGGGAGCTGTTTTTT

V gene: TRBV7-6
J gene: TRBJ1-1
clone size: .
D gene: .
CDR3 protein: CASSPTGRDTEAFF
CDR3 DNA: TGTGCCAGCAGCCCGACGGGACGGGACACTGAAGCTTTCTTT

V gene: TRBV12-3/TRBV12-4
J gene: TRBJ1-5
clone size: .
D gene: .
CDR3 protein: CASSFSISNQPQHF
CDR3 DNA: TGTGCCAGCAGTTTTTCCATCTCGAATCAGCCCCAGCATTTT

V gene: TRBV13
J gene: TRBJ1-4
clone size: many
D gene: .
CDR3 protein: CASSISLGGGGEKLFF
CDR3 DNA: TGTGCCAGCAGCATCTCTCTCGGGGGAGGAGGCGAAAAACTGTTTTTT

V gene: TRBV29-1
J gene: TRBJ2-5
clone size: many
D gene: .
CDR3 protein: CSARPGGIQETQYF
CDR3 DNA: TGCAGCGCCCGCCCCGGCGGAATCCAAGAGACCCAGTACTTC

V gene: TRBV7-9
J gene: TRBJ1-1
clone size: many
D gene: .
CDR3 protein: CASSLVSVRSEAFF
CDR3 DNA: TGTGCCAGCAGCTTAGTTTCAGTTAGATCTGAAGCTTTCTTT

V gene: TRBV11-2
J gene: TRBJ2-2
clone size: many
D gene: .
CDR3 protein: CASSLPPAVNTGELFF
CDR3 DNA: TGTGCCAGCAGCCTCCCGCCGGCAGTGAACACCGGGGAGCTGTTTTTT

V gene: TRBV6-1
J gene: TRBJ2-7
clone size: many
D gene: .
CDR3 protein: CASSESSYEQYF
CDR3 DNA: TGTGCCAGCAGTGAATCGTCCTACGAGCAGTACTTC